The clone carrying this T cell receptor beta chain has at least ten counts. Its target is not known. The CDR3 sequence is 17 residues long. Germline V gene data show CDR1 as DFQATT and CDR2 as SNEGSKA (reference sequence). Trimming removed 5 bases from V and 4 bases from J, with 23 bases in between. The library protocol tagged individual cDNA molecules with unique molecular identifiers. TCRdb used MiXCR to reprocess the 5' RACE reads, holding one entry per CDR3 protein. The sample consists of under 40,000 distinct CDR3 sequences, about 6% of them appearing once. The sample comes from a study of early T cells in non-severe SARS-CoV-2 infection. Turning to the study itself: Chains were unpaired, as sequencing was done on bulk RNA from unsorted whole blood. Study observations and caveats: VDJdb matches were skewed toward anti-spike CD8 T cell responses.

Sequencing was performed on whole blood. This rearrangement joins TRBV20-1 to TRBJ1-4, with a tentative D call TRBD1 (6 bases). The TCR was taken from an adult who was a healthcare worker with PCR-confirmed SARS-CoV-2 infection or an uninfected control (not recorded which). CDR3 sequence reads: CSAPGGRGIVGNEKLFF. As DNA, the CDR3 is TGCAGTGCTCCTGGGGGCAGGGGAATCGTTGGTAATGAAAAACTGTTTTTT.